This TCR beta chain was sequenced in a study of a mutant IDH1 vaccine in newly diagnosed glioma. Study in general: With temozolomide cycles, or 4-6 weeks after radiotherapy alone, vaccination was started. Prior therapy was radiotherapy, temozolomide, or both; most received both.

The repertoire was sequenced with immunoSEQ multiplex PCR; TCRdb's copy has only in-frame clones and lacks some. The table lists some 60,000 clones, approximately 80% of them singletons. Turning to this clone: The antigen is not known.

Germline V CDR1 and CDR2: SGDLS, YYNGEE. The CDR3 covers 18 residues. V was pared by 0 bases and J by 0 bases, with 16 bases between. Time point given: week 11, during vaccination. The vaccine gave 300 ug of a 20-mer mutant IDH1 peptide subcutaneously per dose. The clonotype was recovered from a man under 40 with glioma. Sequences were derived from PBMCs, sampled from a glioma patient whose treatment included an IDH1 peptide vaccine. The V call is TRBV9, the J call TRBJ2-1; TRBD2 might be the D (6 bases). The CDR3 sequence is CASSVDDSGLFSYNEQFF. CDR3 bases: TGTGCCAGCAGCGTAGATGATAGCGGCCTTTTCTCCTACAATGAGCAGTTCTTC.